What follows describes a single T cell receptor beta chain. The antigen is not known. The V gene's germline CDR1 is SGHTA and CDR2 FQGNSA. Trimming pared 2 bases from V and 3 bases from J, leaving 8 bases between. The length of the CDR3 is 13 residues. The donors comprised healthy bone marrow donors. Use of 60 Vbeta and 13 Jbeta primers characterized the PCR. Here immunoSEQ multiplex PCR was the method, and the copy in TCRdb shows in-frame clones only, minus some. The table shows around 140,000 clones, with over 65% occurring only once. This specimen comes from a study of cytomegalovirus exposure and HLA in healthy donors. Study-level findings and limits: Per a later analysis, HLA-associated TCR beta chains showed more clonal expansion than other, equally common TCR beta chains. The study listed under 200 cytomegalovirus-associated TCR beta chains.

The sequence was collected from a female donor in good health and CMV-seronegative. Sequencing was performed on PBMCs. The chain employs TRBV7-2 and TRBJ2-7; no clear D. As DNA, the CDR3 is TGTGCCAGCAGCTTAATCCAGATCTACGAGCAGTACTTC. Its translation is CASSLIQIYEQYF.